Below are 12 T cell receptor beta chains sequenced from a single sample in a study of blood T cell repertoires in COVID-19. TCRdb's table, derived via immunoSEQ multiplex PCR, lists solely in-frame clones and lacks some. The sample carries under 200,000 clones, about nine tenths recorded once. Sample: peripheral blood. The receptor source for this set is a woman aged 60-75 years with COVID-19, enrolled during active disease.

This clone has a handful of counts. The CDR3 here is CASSLTGGGYTF. CDR3 DNA: TGTGCCAGCAGCCTGACAGGGGGCGGCTACACCTTC. V is TRBV6-6 and J is TRBJ1-2; 10 bases are a match to TRBD1. J lost 8 bases, V lost 6 bases, and 3 bases had no gene match. CDR1 is MNHNY, CDR2 SVGAGI, per germline (reference sequence). The CDR3 extends over 12 amino acids.

V usage is TRBV20-1 and J usage is TRBJ2-7; TRBD2 agrees at 8 bases. Trimming removed 3 bases from V and 2 bases from J; junction bases left unmatched: 6. The CDR3 runs to 14 residues. Germline CDR1 reads DFQATT; CDR2 reads SNEGSKA (reference sequence). CDR3 amino acids: CSASRGLVAYEQYF. DNA for the CDR3: TGCAGTGCTAGTAGGGGACTAGTCGCCTACGAGCAGTACTTC.

The rearrangement uses TRBV4-2 and TRBJ1-2, with 7 bases identical to TRBD1. V lost 0 bases, J lost 0 bases, and 7 bases stayed unmatched. The CDR3 is 17 amino acids. Looked up from germline, CDR1 is LGHNA and CDR2 is YNFKEQ. CDR3 protein: CASSQDQGQATNYGYTF. As DNA, the CDR3 is TGTGCCAGCAGCCAAGATCAAGGACAGGCTACTAACTATGGCTACACCTTC.

The chain employs TRBV6-6 and TRBJ2-1, with 12 bases lining up with TRBD2. With 7 bases clipped from V and 9 bases from J, the junction kept 10 bases outside the gene matches. Germline loops: CDR1 MNHNY, CDR2 SVGAGI (reference sequence). CDR3 length: 15 residues. CDR3 coding DNA: TGTGCCAGCACCGTACCCGGGACTAGCGGGTTTGAGCAGTTCTTC. Amino acids: CASTVPGTSGFEQFF.

The rearrangement links TRBV6-6 to TRBJ1-1, with a weak D call TRBD1 (5 bases). V was clipped by 2 bases and J by 7 bases, with 11 bases between them. Germline V gene data show CDR1 as MNHNY and CDR2 as SVGAGI (reference sequence). The CDR3 extends over 13 amino acids. CDR3 in amino acids: CASSYRGLDEAFF. In nucleotides, the CDR3 is TGTGCCAGCAGTTACCGGGGGTTGGATGAAGCTTTCTTT.

This clone showed up just once. The gene calls are TRBV19 and TRBJ2-2; D ambiguous. The CDR3 sequence is 14 residues long. Germline lookup yields CDR1 LNHDA and CDR2 SQIVND (reference sequence). Trimming took off 3 bases at V and 1 base at J, with 6 bases between the two ends. CDR3 DNA: TGTGCCAGTAGTATGCACAGGAACACCGGGGAGCTGTTTTTT. As protein: CASSMHRNTGELFF.

The CDR3 nucleotides are TGTGCCAGCAGCTTTTGGGGCCTTAATGAAAAACTGTTTTTT. The encoded protein is CASSFWGLNEKLFF. The chain recombines TRBV7-9 with TRBJ1-4, with D perhaps matching TRBD1 (5 bases). Germline values: CDR1 SEHNR, CDR2 FQNEAQ (reference sequence). V lost 3 bases, J lost 4 bases, and 9 bases lay in between. The CDR3 spans 14 residues. The whole variable domain, remainder taken from reference TRBV7-9 and TRBJ1-4, is DTGVSQNPRHKITKRGQNVTFRCDPISEHNRLYWYRQTLGQGPEFLTYFQNEAQLEKSRLLSDRFSAERPKGSFSTLEIQRTEQGDSAMYLCASSFWGLNEKLFFGSGTQLSVL.

The V gene is TRBV28, the J gene TRBJ2-1, with D unresolved. The CDR3 length is 14 residues. The germline CDR1 and CDR2 sequences are MDHEN and SYDVKM. V shed 6 bases and J shed 4 bases, with 13 bases lying between them. In DNA form, the CDR3 reads TGTGCCAGCAGACCCCCCCCTAGTTACAATGAGCAGTTCTTC. Translating it yields CASRPPPSYNEQFF.

This clone appeared a single time. J is TRBJ2-3 and V is TRBV28; 7 bases line up with TRBD2. The CDR3 spans 15 residues. Germline trimming cut 10 bases from V and 3 bases from J; bases unmatched to any gene: 13. Germline V gives CDR1 MDHEN, CDR2 SYDVKM. In nucleotides, the CDR3 is TGTGCCACCCGGGCAGCGGGACTCCTAACAGATACGCAGTATTTT. Translating gives CATRAAGLLTDTQYF.

This clone occurred a few times. The chain is built from TRBV5-1 and TRBJ2-3; tentatively, D is TRBD1 (6 bases). V lost 4 bases to trimming and J lost 2 bases, with 11 bases between them. Germline V gives CDR1 SGHRS, CDR2 YFSETQ. This CDR3 is 14 amino acids long. The CDR3 DNA sequence: TGCGCCAGCAGCCTCGGACAGACCACAGATACGCAGTATTTT. Encoded protein: CASSLGQTTDTQYF. The full variable domain, its missing parts supplied by reference TRBV5-1 and TRBJ2-3, is KAGVTQTPRYLIKTRGQQVTLSCSPISGHRSVSWYQQTPGQGLQFLFEYFSETQRNKGNFPGRFSGRQFSNSRSEMNVSTLELGDSALYLCASSLGQTTDTQYFGPGTRLTVL.

Points on this clone: An end of the junction differs from the germline gene, which may be a read error. The chain employs TRBV7-2 and TRBJ2-1; 12 bases agree with TRBD2. The CDR3 runs 15 residues. Germline V gives CDR1 SGHTA, CDR2 FQGNSA. CDR3 coding DNA: TGTGCCAGCAGCCTAGCGGGGGGGGCCTACAATGAGCAGTTCTTC. Translating it yields CASSLAGGAYNEQFF.

V gene TRBV19 combines with J gene TRBJ1-5; D is perhaps TRBD1 (5 bases). The germline V gene has CDR1 LNHDA and CDR2 SQIVND (reference sequence). Trimming took off 6 bases at V and 6 bases at J, with 12 bases between the two ends. CDR3 length: 13 residues. DNA of the CDR3: TGTGCCAGTAGGGGTCAGGGAGGTCAGCCCCAGCATTTT. Residues: CASRGQGGQPQHF.